This entry lists 20 T cell receptor beta chains sequenced from one sample in a study of blood T cells in healthy people across ages (dated by TCRdb to between 2014 and 2016). Library prep was done by 5' RACE. Reads for this sample came from an Illumina HiSeq 2500. The second PCR ran for roughly 7 to 12 cycles and used a J-beta primer mix along with a sample-barcoded 5' primer. TCRdb applied fastp at Q25 and MiXCR to the public reads, then kept only in-frame beta chains. Rows with a matching CDR3 protein are joined into one entry that keeps the most common DNA and genes. Here the sample has hundreds of thousands of distinct CDR3 sequences; approximately 60% occur a single time. About a quarter of the sample is held by the ten biggest clonotypes. The sequenced sample consisted of blood. The receptors were gathered from a man aged 35 to 55 in good health.

The V call is TRBV7-2, the J call TRBJ2-3; D gene unclear. Trimming cost V 1 base and J 3 bases, with 14 bases left between them. The germline CDR1 and CDR2 sequences are SGHTA and FQGNSA. This CDR3 spans 16 amino acids. The CDR3 spells CASSLGLTLGTDTQYF. DNA of the CDR3: TGTGCCAGCAGCTTAGGTTTGACGTTGGGGACAGATACGCAGTATTTT.

This clonotype was counted between two and nine times. The gene calls are TRBV6-6 and TRBJ2-4; 10 nucleotides agree with TRBD2. The J call may be mistaken, given a closer DNA end match to TRBJ2-7. The CDR3 contains 15 residues. The germline V gene has CDR1 MNHNY and CDR2 SVGAGI (reference sequence). This chain's CDR3 is CASSKPSSGSYEQYF. CDR3 bases: TGTGCCAGCAGTAAACCGTCTAGCGGGAGTTACGAGCAGTACTTC.

In its sample, this clonotype was seen many times. Possible read error: a much larger clone is one base away. This chain joins TRBV3-1 and TRBJ2-5, with 7 bases lining up with TRBD2. This CDR3 is built from 13 residues. V was pared by 4 bases and J by 7 bases, with 6 bases of the junction left unmatched. From germline, CDR1 is LGHDT and CDR2 YNNKEL (reference sequence). The CDR3 nucleotides read TGTGCCAGCAGCCGAGGACTAGACGGGACCCAGTACTTC. It codes for CASSRGLDGTQYF.

V and J are TRBV5-1 and TRBJ2-5, with a weak D call TRBD1 (6 bases). This CDR3 has 14 amino acids. V lost 4 bases to trimming and J lost 4 bases, with 14 bases between them. From germline, CDR1 is SGHRS and CDR2 YFSETQ. CDR3 sequence reads: CASSLRQDGETQYF. The CDR3 coding sequence is TGCGCCAGCAGCCTAAGACAGGACGGAGAGACCCAGTACTTC.

V usage is TRBV20-1 and J usage is TRBJ2-1; D is unclear. With 3 bases removed from V and 6 bases from J, the gap between germline ends came to 6 bases. The CDR3 extends over 11 amino acids. In germline, CDR1 is DFQATT, CDR2 SNEGSKA (reference sequence). The CDR3 DNA follows: TGCAGTGCTAGGAGGTCCAATGAGCAGTTCTTC. It is translated as CSARRSNEQFF.

This clonotype has only a few counts. V and J are TRBV7-2 and TRBJ2-5; D is ambiguous. The V and J ends lost 5 bases and 3 bases respectively, with 7 bases between them. Germline V gives CDR1 SGHTA, CDR2 FQGNSA. This CDR3 has 12 residues. CDR3 sequence (DNA): TGTGCCAGCAGCCAGCCTAAAGAGACCCAGTACTTC. Translation: CASSQPKETQYF.

The chain carries TRBV6-1 and TRBJ2-5, with 8 positions matching TRBD2. V trimming: 6 bases; J trimming: 1 base; junction bases outside the gene matches: 16. The CDR3 spans 18 residues. Per the germline V gene, CDR1 is MNHNS and CDR2 is SASEGT. This CDR3 is CASSLRRRTSSVQETQYF. CDR3 bases: TGTGCCAGCAGCCTTCGGCGACGGACTAGCTCAGTCCAAGAGACCCAGTACTTC.

This clonotype showed up just once. This sequence joins TRBV27 and TRBJ2-1; D call uncertain. The germline V gene encodes CDR1 MNHEY and CDR2 SMNVEV (reference sequence). Trimming left V 5 bases short and J 4 bases short, with 15 bases between. The CDR3 contains 15 residues. The CDR3 DNA reads TGTGCCAGCAGTCCCGCCTCGGGCCAGTACAATGAGCAGTTCTTC. Protein sequence: CASSPASGQYNEQFF.

This chain uses TRBV24-1 with TRBJ1-1; D is unclear. Germline CDR1 reads KGHDR; CDR2 reads SFDVKD. This CDR3 is 11 amino acids long. Trimming took 7 bases from V and 5 from J, leaving 7 bases between them. The CDR3 DNA is TGTGCCACCAGGACTGAGACTGAAGCTTTCTTT. Protein: CATRTETEAFF.

This clonotype came up a few times. The DNA of the CDR3 is TGTGCCACCGATACACCGGGACAGGACAGCAGTGGGGCCAAAAACATTCAGTACTTC. This gives the protein CATDTPGQDSSGAKNIQYF. The genes are TRBV27 and TRBJ2-4; TRBD1 matches at 8 bases. The V gene end was trimmed by 10 bases and the J gene end by 1 base; junction bases not matched to a gene: 21. This CDR3 has 19 amino acids. Germline values: CDR1 MNHEY, CDR2 SMNVEV (reference sequence).

In this sample, this clonotype turned up once. The CDR3 loop reads CASSQGTRTQYF. CDR3 nucleotides: TGTGCCAGCAGCCAGGGTACCCGGACGCAGTATTTT. The chain recombines TRBV3-1 with TRBJ2-3, with unresolved D. Germline CDR1 is LGHDT and CDR2 is YNNKEL (reference sequence). CDR3 length: 12 amino acids. Trimming took off 3 bases at V and 9 bases at J, with 10 bases between the two ends.

The rearrangement links TRBV6-1 to TRBJ2-3, with 7 bases matching TRBD2. The length of the CDR3 is 15 residues. Per the germline V gene, CDR1 is MNHNS and CDR2 is SASEGT. With V trimmed by 0 bases and J by 3 bases, 3 bases remained unmatched. The CDR3 region is CASSEARGRTDTQYF. DNA of the CDR3: TGTGCCAGCAGTGAAGCGCGGGGGAGGACAGATACGCAGTATTTT.

This clonotype was seen only a few times. The chain employs TRBV12-5 and TRBJ2-1; D is perhaps TRBD2 (6 bases). The V and J ends lost 4 bases and 6 bases respectively, with 13 bases between them. Germline V lookup: CDR1 LGHNT, CDR2 FRNRAP. The CDR3 loop spans 14 amino acids. The CDR3 DNA reads TGTGCTAGTGGTTCCGCGGGACTTCTCAATGAGCAGTTCTTC. This codes for CASGSAGLLNEQFF. The full variable domain, in which reference TRBV12-5 and TRBJ2-1 provide the parts outside the CDR3, is DARVTQTPRHKVTEMGQEVTMRCQPILGHNTVFWYRQTMMQGLELLAYFRNRAPLDDSGMPKDRFSAEMPDATLATLKIQPSEPRDSAVYFCASGSAGLLNEQFFGPGTRLTVL.

This clonotype was recorded a few times. The J gene is TRBJ2-6, the V gene TRBV6-6, with D hard to call. The CDR3 sequence is 14 residues long. The germline V and J ends were trimmed by 6 bases and 0 bases, with 6 bases remaining between them. Germline CDR1 and CDR2: MNHNY and SVGAGI (reference sequence). CDR3 in amino acids: CASSGTSGANVLTF. The CDR3 nucleotides are TGTGCCAGCAGCGGTACCTCTGGGGCCAACGTCCTGACTTTC.

The V and J genes are TRBV4-2 and TRBJ2-3; TRBD1 aligns across 10 bases. The CDR3 has 16 residues. V was clipped by 2 bases and J by 5 bases; unmatched bases: 7. CDR1 and CDR2 (germline): LGHNA, YNFKEQ. The CDR3 DNA is TGTGCCAGCAGCCAACTCGGGACAGGGGAGCGAGATACGCAGTATTTT. Translated: CASSQLGTGERDTQYF.

Concerning this clonotype itself: Since a much larger clone is just one base distant, this may be a read error. This chain links TRBV5-4 with TRBJ2-1, with 11 nucleotides matching TRBD2. This CDR3 region has 15 residues. Germline V CDR1 and CDR2: SGHNT, YYREEE (reference sequence). After removal of 1 base from V and 6 bases from J, the junction contained 3 bases not matched to a gene. CDR3: CASSLPLAGGNEQFF. The CDR3 DNA sequence: TGTGCCAGCAGCTTGCCTCTAGCGGGAGGCAATGAGCAGTTCTTC.

This clonotype was seen more than once but under ten times. The chain combines TRBV10-3 with TRBJ2-5; TRBD1 matches 9 bases. The CDR3 totals 15 residues. V was pared by 6 bases and J by 5 bases, with 10 bases of the junction left unmatched. In germline, CDR1 is ENHRY, CDR2 SYGVKD. The CDR3 nucleotides read TGTGCCATCAGCGGTCAACAGGGGGCCGGGGAGACCCAGTACTTC. Translating gives CAISGQQGAGETQYF.

The rearrangement links TRBV11-2 to TRBJ2-1; 7 nucleotides line up with TRBD2. In germline, CDR1 is SGHAT, CDR2 FQNNGV. This CDR3 is 16 amino acids long. Unmatched junction bases numbered 3, after V lost 1 base and J lost 0 bases. The CDR3 DNA is TGTGCCAGCAGCTTAGTCGGACTAGACTCCTACAATGAGCAGTTCTTC. Translating it yields CASSLVGLDSYNEQFF. Combining the CDR3 with reference TRBV11-2 and TRBJ2-1 gives the whole variable domain EAGVAQSPRYKIIEKRQSVAFWCNPISGHATLYWYQQILGQGPKLLIQFQNNGVVDDSQLPKDRFSAERLKGVDSTLKIQPAKLEDSAVYLCASSLVGLDSYNEQFFGPGTRLTVL.

This clonotype appeared once. The chain is built from TRBV20-1 and TRBJ2-5; D unclear. The CDR3 is 15 amino acids. The germline V gene has CDR1 DFQATT and CDR2 SNEGSKA (reference sequence). Trimming stripped 5 bases from V and 11 bases from J, with 27 bases between. The DNA for the CDR3 is TGCAGTGCTCCCGCGTTAGATAGACCCGGCAATGAGCAGTACTTC. It yields the protein CSAPALDRPGNEQYF.

This clonotype has more than one count but fewer than ten. The chain recombines TRBV7-9 with TRBJ2-3; possible D gene TRBD2, 6 bases. V was clipped by 5 bases and J by 2 bases, with 11 bases between them. CDR1 and CDR2 (germline): SEHNR, FQNEAQ (reference sequence). The CDR3 loop spans 14 amino acids. The CDR3 sequence is CASSARDFTDTQYF. CDR3 nucleotides: TGTGCCAGCAGCGCCCGGGACTTCACAGATACGCAGTATTTT. Drawing the rest from reference TRBV7-9 and TRBJ2-3, the complete variable domain is DTGVSQNPRHKITKRGQNVTFRCDPISEHNRLYWYRQTLGQGPEFLTYFQNEAQLEKSRLLSDRFSAERPKGSFSTLEIQRTEQGDSAMYLCASSARDFTDTQYFGPGTRLTVL.